Listed here is a single TCR beta chain. Its antigen is not known. This sample is drawn from a study of cytomegalovirus exposure and HLA in healthy donors. Regarding the study as a whole: Later analysis associated a missense DCLRE1C variant with TCR beta V- and J-gene trimming. It is likely that the observed cluster of highly shared sequence variants was a sequencing artifact. The productive fraction for most TCR beta V segments was about 87% or about 30% in an earlier analysis.

PCR was performed using 60 Vbeta and 13 Jbeta primers. Clones were sequenced by immunoSEQ multiplex PCR, and TCRdb holds only the in-frame ones, with some missing. In the table there are over 150,000 clones, around 80% of which are singletons. Each of the donors was a healthy bone marrow donor. The germline V gene has CDR1 SGHNT and CDR2 YYREEE (reference sequence). Trimming took 0 bases from V and 4 from J, leaving 15 bases between them. The CDR3 sequence is 16 residues long. The receptor's source is a male donor in good health and CMV-seronegative. The source material was PBMCs. The rearrangement uses TRBV5-4 and TRBJ2-3; weak D call: TRBD2 (5 bases). The CDR3, as DNA: TGTGCCAGCAGCTTGGCGGGGAAGAGGAGCCCAGATACGCAGTATTTT. The encoded protein is CASSLAGKRSPDTQYF. The full variable domain, rest sourced from reference TRBV5-4 and TRBJ2-3, is ETGVTQSPTHLIKTRGQQVTLRCSSQSGHNTVSWYQQALGQGPQFIFQYYREEENGRGNFPPRFSGLQFPNYSSELNVNALELDDSALYLCASSLAGKRSPDTQYFGPGTRLTVL.